This T cell receptor (beta chain) emerged from a study of shared T cell receptors in the human thymus. Using immunoSEQ multiplex PCR, the repertoire was profiled, and TCRdb retains in-frame clones only, with some absent. Of a few hundred thousand clones in the sample, 95% were seen once. Germline CDR1 is SGHAT and CDR2 is FQNNGV. This CDR3 contains 14 residues. V was clipped by 1 base and J by 2 bases, with 9 bases between them. This rearrangement joins TRBV11-2 to TRBJ2-7, with D unclear. The clonotype was recovered from a human donor. Sample: thymocytes. The CDR3 loop is CASSLGYRAYEQYF. The CDR3 bases are TGTGCCAGCAGCTTAGGGTACAGAGCCTACGAGCAGTACTTC.